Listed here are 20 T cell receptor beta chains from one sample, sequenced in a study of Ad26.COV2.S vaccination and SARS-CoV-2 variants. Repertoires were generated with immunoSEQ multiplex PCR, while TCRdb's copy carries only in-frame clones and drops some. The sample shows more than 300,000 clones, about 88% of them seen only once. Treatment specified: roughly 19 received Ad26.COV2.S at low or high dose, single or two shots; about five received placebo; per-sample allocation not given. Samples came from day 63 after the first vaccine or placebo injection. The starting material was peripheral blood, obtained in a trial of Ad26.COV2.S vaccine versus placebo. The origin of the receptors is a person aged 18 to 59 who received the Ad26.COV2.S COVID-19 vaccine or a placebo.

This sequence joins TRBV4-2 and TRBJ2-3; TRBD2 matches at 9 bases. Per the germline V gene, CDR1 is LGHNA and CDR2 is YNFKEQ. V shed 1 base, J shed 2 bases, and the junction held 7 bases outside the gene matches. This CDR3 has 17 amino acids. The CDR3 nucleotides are TGTGCCAGCAGCCAAGTTAGCGGGAGTCTAAACACAGATACGCAGTATTTT. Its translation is CASSQVSGSLNTDTQYF.

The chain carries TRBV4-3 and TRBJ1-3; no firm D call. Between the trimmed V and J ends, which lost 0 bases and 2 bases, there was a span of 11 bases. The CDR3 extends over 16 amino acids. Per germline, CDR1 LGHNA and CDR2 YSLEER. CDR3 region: CASSQDESGAGNTIYF. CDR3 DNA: TGCGCCAGCAGCCAAGATGAATCCGGGGCTGGAAACACCATATATTTT.

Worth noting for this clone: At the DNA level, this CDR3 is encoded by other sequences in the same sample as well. CDR3 nucleotide sequence: TGTGCCAGCAGTTTAGGCTACGAGCAGTACTTC. Encoded protein: CASSLGYEQYF. V usage is TRBV12-3 or TRBV12-4 and J usage is TRBJ2-7; D is undetermined. Trimming stripped 1 base from V and 3 bases from J, with 1 base between. This CDR3 spans 11 amino acids.

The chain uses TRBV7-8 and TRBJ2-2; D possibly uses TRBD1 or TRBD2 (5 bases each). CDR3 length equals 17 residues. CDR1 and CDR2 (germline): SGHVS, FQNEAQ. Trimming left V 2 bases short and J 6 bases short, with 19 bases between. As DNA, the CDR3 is TGTGCCAGCAGCTTAAGTTCGAGGGGCGGATCGTCCGGGGAGCTGTTTTTT. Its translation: CASSLSSRGGSSGELFF.

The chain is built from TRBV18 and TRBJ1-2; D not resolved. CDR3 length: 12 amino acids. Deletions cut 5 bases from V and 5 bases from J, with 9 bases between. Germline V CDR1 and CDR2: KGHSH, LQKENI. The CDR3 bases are TGTGCCAGCTCAGAAAGATCTTATGGCTACACCTTC. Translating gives CASSERSYGYTF.

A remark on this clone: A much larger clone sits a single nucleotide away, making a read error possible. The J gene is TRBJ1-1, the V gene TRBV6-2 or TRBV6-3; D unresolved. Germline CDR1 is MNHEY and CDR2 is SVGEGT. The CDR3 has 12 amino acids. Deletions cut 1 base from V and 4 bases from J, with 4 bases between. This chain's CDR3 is CASSYWGTEAFF. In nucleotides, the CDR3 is TGTGCCAGCAGTTACTGGGGCACTGAAGCTTTCTTT.

The CDR3 coding sequence is TGCAGTGCTATGAGGACTGAAGCTTTCTTT. Residues: CSAMRTEAFF. This chain uses TRBV20-1 with TRBJ1-1; D gene uncertain. The CDR3 totals 10 residues. Trimming stripped 4 bases from V and 5 bases from J, with 5 bases between. CDR1 and CDR2 from the germline V gene are DFQATT and SNEGSKA (reference sequence).

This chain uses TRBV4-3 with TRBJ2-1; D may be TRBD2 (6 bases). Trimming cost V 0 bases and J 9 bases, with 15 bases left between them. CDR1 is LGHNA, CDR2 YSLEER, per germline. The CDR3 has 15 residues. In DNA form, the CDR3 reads TGCGCCAGCAGCCAAGATTGGTTACGGGGAGGTGAGCAGTTCTTC. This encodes CASSQDWLRGGEQFF.

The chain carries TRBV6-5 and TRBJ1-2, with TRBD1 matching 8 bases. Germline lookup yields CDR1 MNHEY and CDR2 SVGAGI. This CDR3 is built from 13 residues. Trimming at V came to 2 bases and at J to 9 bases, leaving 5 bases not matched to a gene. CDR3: CASSYRTGPRYTF. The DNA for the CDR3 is TGTGCCAGCAGTTACAGGACAGGGCCACGCTACACCTTC.

In DNA form, the CDR3 reads TGTGCCAGTAGTCCTACATCTCCCACCGGGGAGCTGTTTTTT. It codes for CASSPTSPTGELFF. This chain uses TRBV19 with TRBJ2-2; D gene ambiguous. Germline CDR1 and CDR2: LNHDA and SQIVND (reference sequence). The CDR3 is 14 amino acids. Between the trimmed V and J ends, which lost 5 bases and 4 bases, there was a span of 11 bases.

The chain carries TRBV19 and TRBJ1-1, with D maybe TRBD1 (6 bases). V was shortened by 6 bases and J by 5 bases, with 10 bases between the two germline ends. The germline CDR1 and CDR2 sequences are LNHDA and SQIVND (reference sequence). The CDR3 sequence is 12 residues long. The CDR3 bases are TGTGCCAGTAGGGGGGGCCGGACTGAAGCTTTCTTT. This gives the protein CASRGGRTEAFF.

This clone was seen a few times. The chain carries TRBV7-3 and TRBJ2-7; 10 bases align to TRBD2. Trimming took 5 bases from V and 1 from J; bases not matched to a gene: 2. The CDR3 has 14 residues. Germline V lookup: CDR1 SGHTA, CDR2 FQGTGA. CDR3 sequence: CASSTTSGSYEQYF. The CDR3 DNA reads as TGTGCCAGCAGCACGACTAGCGGGTCCTACGAGCAGTACTTC. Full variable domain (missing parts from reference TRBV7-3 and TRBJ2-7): GAGVSQTPSNKVTEKGKYVELRCDPISGHTALYWYRQSLGQGPEFLIYFQGTGAADDSGLPNDRFFAVRPEGSVSTLKIQRTERGDSAVYLCASSTTSGSYEQYFGPGTRLTVT.

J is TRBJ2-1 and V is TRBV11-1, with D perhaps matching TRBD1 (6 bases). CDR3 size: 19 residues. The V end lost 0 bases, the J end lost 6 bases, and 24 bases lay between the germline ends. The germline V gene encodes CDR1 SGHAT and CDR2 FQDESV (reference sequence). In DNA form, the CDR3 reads TGTGCCAGCAGCTTAGCCTATCAGGTGGGGGCTCTATCATTCAATGAGCAGTTCTTC. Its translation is CASSLAYQVGALSFNEQFF.

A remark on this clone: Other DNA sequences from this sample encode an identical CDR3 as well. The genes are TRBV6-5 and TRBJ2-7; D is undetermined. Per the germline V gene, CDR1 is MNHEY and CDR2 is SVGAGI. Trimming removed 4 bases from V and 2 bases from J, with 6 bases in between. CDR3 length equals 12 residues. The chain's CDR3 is CASSSPPYEQYF. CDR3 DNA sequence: TGTGCCAGCAGTTCCCCCCCCTACGAGCAGTACTTC.

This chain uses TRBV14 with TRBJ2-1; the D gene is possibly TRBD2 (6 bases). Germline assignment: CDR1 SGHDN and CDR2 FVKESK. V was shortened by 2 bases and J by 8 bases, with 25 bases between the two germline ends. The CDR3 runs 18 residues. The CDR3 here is CASSQLRDFSVASYEQFF. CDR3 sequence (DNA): TGTGCCAGCAGCCAACTACGGGACTTCTCGGTGGCAAGCTATGAGCAGTTCTTC.

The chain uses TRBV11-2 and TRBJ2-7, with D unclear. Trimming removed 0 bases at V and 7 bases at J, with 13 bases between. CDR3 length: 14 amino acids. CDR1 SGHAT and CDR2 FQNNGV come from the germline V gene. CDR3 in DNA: TGTGCCAGCAGCTTAGATAGAGATCTCTGGGAGCAGTACTTC. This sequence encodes CASSLDRDLWEQYF.

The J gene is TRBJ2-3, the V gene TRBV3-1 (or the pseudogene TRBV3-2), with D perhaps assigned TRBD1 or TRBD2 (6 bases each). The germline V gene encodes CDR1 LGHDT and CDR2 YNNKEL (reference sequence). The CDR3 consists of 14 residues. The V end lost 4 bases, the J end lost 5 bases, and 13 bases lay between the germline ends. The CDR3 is CASSPRGLEDTQYF. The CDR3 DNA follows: TGTGCCAGCAGCCCCCGGGGGCTAGAAGATACGCAGTATTTT.

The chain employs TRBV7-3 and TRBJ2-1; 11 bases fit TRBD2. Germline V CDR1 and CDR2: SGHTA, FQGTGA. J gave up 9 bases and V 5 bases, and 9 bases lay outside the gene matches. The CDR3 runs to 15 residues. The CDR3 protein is CASSISGRDQGEQFF. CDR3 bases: TGTGCCAGCAGCATTAGCGGGAGGGACCAGGGTGAGCAGTTCTTC.

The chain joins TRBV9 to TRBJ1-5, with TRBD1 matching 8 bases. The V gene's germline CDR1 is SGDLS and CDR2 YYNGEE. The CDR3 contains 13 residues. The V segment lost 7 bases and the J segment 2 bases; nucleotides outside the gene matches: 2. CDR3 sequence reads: CASGQGGNQPQHF. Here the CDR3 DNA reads TGTGCCAGCGGACAGGGAGGCAATCAGCCCCAGCATTTT.

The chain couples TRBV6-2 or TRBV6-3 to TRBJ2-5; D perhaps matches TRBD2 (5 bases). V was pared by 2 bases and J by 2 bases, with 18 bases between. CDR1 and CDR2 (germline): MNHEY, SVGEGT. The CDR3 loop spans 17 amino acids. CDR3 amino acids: CASSYIKDPGVQETQYF. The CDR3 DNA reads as TGTGCCAGCAGTTACATCAAGGACCCCGGGGTACAAGAGACCCAGTACTTC.